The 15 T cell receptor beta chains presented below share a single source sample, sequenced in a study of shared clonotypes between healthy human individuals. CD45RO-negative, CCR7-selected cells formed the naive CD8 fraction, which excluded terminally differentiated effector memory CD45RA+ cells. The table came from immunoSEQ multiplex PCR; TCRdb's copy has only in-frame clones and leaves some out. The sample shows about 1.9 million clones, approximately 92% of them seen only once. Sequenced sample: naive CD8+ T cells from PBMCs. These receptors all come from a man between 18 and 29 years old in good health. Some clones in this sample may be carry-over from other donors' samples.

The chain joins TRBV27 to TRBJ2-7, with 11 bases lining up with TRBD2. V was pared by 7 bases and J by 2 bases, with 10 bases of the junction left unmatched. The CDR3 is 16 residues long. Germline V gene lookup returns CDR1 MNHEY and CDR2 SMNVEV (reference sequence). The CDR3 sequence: CASITRGSGRAYEQYF. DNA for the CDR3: TGTGCCAGCATCACCCGGGGTAGCGGGAGGGCCTACGAGCAGTACTTC.

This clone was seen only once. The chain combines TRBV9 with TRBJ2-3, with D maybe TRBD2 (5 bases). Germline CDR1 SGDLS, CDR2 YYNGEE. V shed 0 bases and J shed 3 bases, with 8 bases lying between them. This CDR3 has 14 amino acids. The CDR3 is CASSVGWETDTQYF. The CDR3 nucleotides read TGTGCCAGCAGCGTAGGGTGGGAGACAGATACGCAGTATTTT.

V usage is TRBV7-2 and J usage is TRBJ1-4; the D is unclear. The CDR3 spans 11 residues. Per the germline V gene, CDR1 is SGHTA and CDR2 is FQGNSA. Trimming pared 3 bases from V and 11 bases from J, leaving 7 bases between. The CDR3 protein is CASSFTDKLFF. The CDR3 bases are TGTGCCAGCAGCTTTACAGATAAACTGTTTTTT.

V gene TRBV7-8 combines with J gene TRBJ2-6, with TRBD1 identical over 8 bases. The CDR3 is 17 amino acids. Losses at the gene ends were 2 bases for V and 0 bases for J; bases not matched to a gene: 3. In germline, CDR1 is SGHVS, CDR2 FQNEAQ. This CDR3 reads CASSLRGQGSGANVLTF. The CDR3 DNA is TGTGCCAGCAGCTTAAGAGGACAGGGCTCTGGGGCCAACGTCCTGACTTTC.

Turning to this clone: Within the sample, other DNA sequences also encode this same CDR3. DNA for the CDR3: TGTGCCAGCAGTTTGGCGGGAGGGGACAATGAGCAGTTCTTC. It translates to CASSLAGGDNEQFF. The chain has TRBV28 and TRBJ2-1; 9 bases are a match to TRBD2. CDR1 and CDR2 from the germline V gene are MDHEN and SYDVKM. The length of the CDR3 is 14 residues. The J segment lost 5 bases and the V segment lost 3 bases, leaving 2 bases of the junction unmatched. The whole variable domain, filled in from reference TRBV28 and TRBJ2-1, reads DVKVTQSSRYLVKRTGEKVFLECVQDMDHENMFWYRQDPGLGLRLIYFSYDVKMKEKGDIPEGYSVSREKKERFSLILESASTNQTSMYLCASSLAGGDNEQFFGPGTRLTVL.

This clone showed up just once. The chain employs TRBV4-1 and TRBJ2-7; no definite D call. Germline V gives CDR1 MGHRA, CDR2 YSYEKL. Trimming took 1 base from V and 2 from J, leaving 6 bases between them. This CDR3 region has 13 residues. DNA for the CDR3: TGCGCCAGCAGCCAAGGGTTCACCTACGAGCAGTACTTC. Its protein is CASSQGFTYEQYF.

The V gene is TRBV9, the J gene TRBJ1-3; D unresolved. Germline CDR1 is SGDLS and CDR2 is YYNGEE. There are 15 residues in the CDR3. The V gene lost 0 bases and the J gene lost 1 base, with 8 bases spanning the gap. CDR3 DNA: TGTGCCAGCAGCGTAGACGGAGAGTCTGGAAACACCATATATTTT. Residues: CASSVDGESGNTIYF.

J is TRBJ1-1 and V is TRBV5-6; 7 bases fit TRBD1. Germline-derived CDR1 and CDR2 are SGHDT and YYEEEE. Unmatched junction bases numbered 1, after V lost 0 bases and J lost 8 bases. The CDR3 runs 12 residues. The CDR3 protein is CASSLVDREAFF. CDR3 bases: TGTGCCAGCAGCTTGGTGGACAGGGAAGCTTTCTTT. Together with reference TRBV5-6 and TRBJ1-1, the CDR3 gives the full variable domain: DAGVTQSPTHLIKTRGQQVTLRCSPKSGHDTVSWYQQALGQGPQFIFQYYEEEERQRGNFPDRFSGHQFPNYSSELNVNALLLGDSALYLCASSLVDREAFFGQGTRLTVV.

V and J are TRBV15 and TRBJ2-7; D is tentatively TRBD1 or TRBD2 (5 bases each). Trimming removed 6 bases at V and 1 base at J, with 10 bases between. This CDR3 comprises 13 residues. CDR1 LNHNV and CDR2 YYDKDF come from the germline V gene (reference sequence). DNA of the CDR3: TGTGCCACCAGACCTGGGGGTTCCTACGAGCAGTACTTC. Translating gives CATRPGGSYEQYF. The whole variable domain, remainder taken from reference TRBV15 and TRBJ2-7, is DAMVIQNPRYQVTQFGKPVTLSCSQTLNHNVMYWYQQKSSQAPKLLFHYYDKDFNNEADTPDNFQSRRPNTSFCFLDIRSPGLGDTAMYLCATRPGGSYEQYFGPGTRLTVT.

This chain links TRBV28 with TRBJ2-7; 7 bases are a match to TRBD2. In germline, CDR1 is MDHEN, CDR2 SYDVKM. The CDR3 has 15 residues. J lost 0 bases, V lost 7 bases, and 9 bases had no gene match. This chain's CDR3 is CASIPEAGSSYEQYF. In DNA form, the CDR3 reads TGTGCCAGCATACCCGAAGCGGGGAGCTCCTACGAGCAGTACTTC.

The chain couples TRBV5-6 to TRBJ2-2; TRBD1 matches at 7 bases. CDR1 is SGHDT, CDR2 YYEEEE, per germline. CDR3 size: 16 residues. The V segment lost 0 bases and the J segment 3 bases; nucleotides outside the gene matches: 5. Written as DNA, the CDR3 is TGTGCCAGCAGCTTGGTCCGGGACAGCGACACCGGGGAGCTGTTTTTT. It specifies CASSLVRDSDTGELFF. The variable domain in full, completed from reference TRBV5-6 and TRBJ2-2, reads DAGVTQSPTHLIKTRGQQVTLRCSPKSGHDTVSWYQQALGQGPQFIFQYYEEEERQRGNFPDRFSGHQFPNYSSELNVNALLLGDSALYLCASSLVRDSDTGELFFGEGSRLTVL.

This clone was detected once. CDR3 in amino acids: CASSPGGGMWTEAFF. The CDR3 DNA reads TGCGCCAGCAGTCCGGGGGGAGGTATGTGGACTGAAGCTTTCTTT. The gene calls are TRBV5-1 and TRBJ1-1; maybe TRBD1 (5 bases). Germline CDR1 is SGHRS and CDR2 is YFSETQ. The CDR3 is 15 amino acids. With 5 bases removed from V and 5 bases from J, the gap between germline ends came to 19 bases.

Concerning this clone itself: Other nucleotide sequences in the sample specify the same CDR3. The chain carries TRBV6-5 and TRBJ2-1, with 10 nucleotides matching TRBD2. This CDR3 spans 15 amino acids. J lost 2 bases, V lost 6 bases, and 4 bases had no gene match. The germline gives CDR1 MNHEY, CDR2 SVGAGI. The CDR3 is CASSSGLAAYNEQFF. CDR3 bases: TGTGCCAGCAGCAGTGGACTAGCGGCCTACAATGAGCAGTTCTTC.

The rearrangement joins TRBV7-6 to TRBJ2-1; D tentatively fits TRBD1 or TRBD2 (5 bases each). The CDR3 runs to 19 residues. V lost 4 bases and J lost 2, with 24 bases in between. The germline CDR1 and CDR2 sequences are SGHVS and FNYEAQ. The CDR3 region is CASSSSAGAVARTYNEQFF. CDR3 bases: TGTGCCAGCAGCTCCTCGGCCGGGGCGGTAGCGAGGACCTACAATGAGCAGTTCTTC.

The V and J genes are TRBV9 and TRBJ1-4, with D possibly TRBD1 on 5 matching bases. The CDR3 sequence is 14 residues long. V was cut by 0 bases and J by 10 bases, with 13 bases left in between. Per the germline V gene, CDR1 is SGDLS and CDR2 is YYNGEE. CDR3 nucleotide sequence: TGTGCCAGCAGCGTAGCCTTAGACAGTAGAAAACTGTTTTTT. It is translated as CASSVALDSRKLFF.